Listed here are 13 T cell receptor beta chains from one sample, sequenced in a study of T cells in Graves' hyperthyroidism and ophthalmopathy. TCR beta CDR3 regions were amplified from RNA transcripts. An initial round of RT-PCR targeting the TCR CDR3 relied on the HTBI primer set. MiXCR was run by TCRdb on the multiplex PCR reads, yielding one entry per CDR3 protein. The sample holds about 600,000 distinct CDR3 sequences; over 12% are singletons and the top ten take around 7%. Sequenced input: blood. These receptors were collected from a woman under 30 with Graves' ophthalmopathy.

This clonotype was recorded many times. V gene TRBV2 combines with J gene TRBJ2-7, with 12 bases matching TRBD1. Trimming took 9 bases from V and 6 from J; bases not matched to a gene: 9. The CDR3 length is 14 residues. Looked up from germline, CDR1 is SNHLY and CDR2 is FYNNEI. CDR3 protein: CASKGGTGGFEQYF. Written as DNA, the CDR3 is TGTGCCAGTAAAGGTGGGACAGGGGGCTTCGAGCAGTACTTC.

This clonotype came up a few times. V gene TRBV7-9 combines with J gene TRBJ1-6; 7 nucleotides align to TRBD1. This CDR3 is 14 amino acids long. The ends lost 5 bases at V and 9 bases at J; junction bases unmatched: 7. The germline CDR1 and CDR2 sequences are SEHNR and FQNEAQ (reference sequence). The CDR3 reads CASSPGQPGSPLHF. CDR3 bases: TGTGCCAGCAGCCCGGGACAGCCTGGTTCACCCCTCCACTTT. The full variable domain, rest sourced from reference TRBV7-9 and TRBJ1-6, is DTGVSQNPRHKITKRGQNVTFRCDPISEHNRLYWYRQTLGQGPEFLTYFQNEAQLEKSRLLSDRFSAERPKGSFSTLEIQRTEQGDSAMYLCASSPGQPGSPLHFGNGTRLTVT.

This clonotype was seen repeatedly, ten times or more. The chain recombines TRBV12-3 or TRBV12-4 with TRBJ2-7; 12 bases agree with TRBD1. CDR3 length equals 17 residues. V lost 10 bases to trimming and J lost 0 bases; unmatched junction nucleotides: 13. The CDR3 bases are TGTGCCATCGACGTCCGGGACAGGGGGCGCAGCTCCTACGAGCAGTACTTC. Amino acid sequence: CAIDVRDRGRSSYEQYF.

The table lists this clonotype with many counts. The CDR3 sequence: CASSLFTYEQYF. DNA for the CDR3: TGTGCCAGCAGTTTATTTACCTACGAGCAGTACTTC. The gene calls are TRBV12-3 or TRBV12-4 and TRBJ2-7, with D uncertain. This CDR3 is 12 amino acids long. V was trimmed by 2 bases and J by 2 bases, leaving 4 bases between them.

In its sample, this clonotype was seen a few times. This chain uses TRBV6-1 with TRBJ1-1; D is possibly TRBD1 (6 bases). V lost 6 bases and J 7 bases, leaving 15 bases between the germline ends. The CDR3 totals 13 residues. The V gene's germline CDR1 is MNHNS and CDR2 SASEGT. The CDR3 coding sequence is TGTGCCAGCAGCCTACAGGGTCTAGGTGAAGCTTTCTTT. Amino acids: CASSLQGLGEAFF.

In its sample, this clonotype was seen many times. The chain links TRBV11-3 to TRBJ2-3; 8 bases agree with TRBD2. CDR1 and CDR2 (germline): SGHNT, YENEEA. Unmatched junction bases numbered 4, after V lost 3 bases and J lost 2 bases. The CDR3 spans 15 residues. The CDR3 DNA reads TGTGCCAGCAGCTTTTGGCGGGAGGTCACAGATACGCAGTATTTT. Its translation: CASSFWREVTDTQYF.

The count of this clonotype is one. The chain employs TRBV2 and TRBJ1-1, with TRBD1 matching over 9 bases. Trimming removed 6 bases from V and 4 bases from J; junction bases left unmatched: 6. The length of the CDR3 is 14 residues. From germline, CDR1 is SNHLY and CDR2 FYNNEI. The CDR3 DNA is TGTGCCAGCAGGCCGGGACAGGGATCCACTGAAGCTTTCTTT. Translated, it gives CASRPGQGSTEAFF.

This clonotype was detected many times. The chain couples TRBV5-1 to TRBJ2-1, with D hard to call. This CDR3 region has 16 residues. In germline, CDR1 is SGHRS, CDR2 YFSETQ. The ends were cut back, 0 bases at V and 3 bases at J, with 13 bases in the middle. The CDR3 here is CASSLAVGYVYNEQFF. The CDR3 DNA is TGCGCCAGCAGCTTGGCCGTTGGGTACGTCTACAATGAGCAGTTCTTC.

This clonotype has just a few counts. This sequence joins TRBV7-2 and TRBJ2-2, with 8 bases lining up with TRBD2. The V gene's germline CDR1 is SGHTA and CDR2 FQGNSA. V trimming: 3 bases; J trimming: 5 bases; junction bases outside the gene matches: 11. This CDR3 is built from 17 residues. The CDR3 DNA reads TGTGCCAGCAGCTTGTTCGCCGGGGGGGGCGAGACCGGGGAGCTGTTTTTT. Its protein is CASSLFAGGGETGELFF.

The CDR3 DNA is TGCGCCAGCAGCCAAGTTACCTCCGGGACTAGTCCTCACGGTACGCAGTATTTT. Amino acid sequence: CASSQVTSGTSPHGTQYF. The rearrangement joins TRBV4-1 to TRBJ2-3; 8 positions match TRBD2. V trimming: 1 base; J trimming: 8 bases; junction bases outside the gene matches: 17. This CDR3 comprises 18 residues. In germline, CDR1 is MGHRA, CDR2 YSYEKL.

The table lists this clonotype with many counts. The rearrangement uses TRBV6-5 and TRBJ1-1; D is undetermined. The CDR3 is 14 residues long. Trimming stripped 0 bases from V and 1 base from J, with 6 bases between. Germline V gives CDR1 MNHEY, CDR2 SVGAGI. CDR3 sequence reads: CASSYSQRNTEAFF. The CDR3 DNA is TGTGCCAGCAGTTACTCTCAGCGGAACACTGAAGCTTTCTTT.

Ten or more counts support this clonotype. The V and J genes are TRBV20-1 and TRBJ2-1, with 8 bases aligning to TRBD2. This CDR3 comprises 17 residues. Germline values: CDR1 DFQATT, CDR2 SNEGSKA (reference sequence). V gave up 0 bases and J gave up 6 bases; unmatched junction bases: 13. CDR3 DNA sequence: TGCAGTGCTAGAGATCTCCGCAGGACTAGCAAGAGCAATGAGCAGTTCTTC. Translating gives CSARDLRRTSKSNEQFF.

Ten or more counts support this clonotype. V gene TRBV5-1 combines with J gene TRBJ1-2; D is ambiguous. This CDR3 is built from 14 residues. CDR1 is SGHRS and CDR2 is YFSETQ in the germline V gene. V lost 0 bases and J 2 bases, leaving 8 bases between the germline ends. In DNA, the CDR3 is TGCGCCAGCAGCTTGGCCGAGGCGAACTATGGCTACACCTTC. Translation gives CASSLAEANYGYTF.